The 29 T cell receptor beta chains listed next were all sequenced from one sample in a study of blood T cell repertoires in COVID-19. Produced via immunoSEQ multiplex PCR; TCRdb's table is partial and in-frame only. The sample has hundreds of thousands of clones, 80% to 90% seen once. Material for sequencing was peripheral blood. These receptors all stem from a woman aged 45-65 years with COVID-19, enrolled during active disease.

V usage is TRBV7-2 and J usage is TRBJ1-1; TRBD1 is a possible D gene (6 bases). V was clipped by 6 bases and J by 3 bases, with 11 bases between them. Germline loops: CDR1 SGHTA, CDR2 FQGNSA. The CDR3 is 13 amino acids. Here the CDR3 reads CASSHGGYTEAFF. The DNA of the CDR3 is TGTGCCAGCAGTCATGGGGGCTACACTGAAGCTTTCTTT.

The gene calls are TRBV7-9 and TRBJ1-4, with D unresolved. Trimming left V 1 base short and J 5 bases short, with 11 bases between. The CDR3 extends over 15 amino acids. From germline, CDR1 is SEHNR and CDR2 FQNEAQ (reference sequence). Here the CDR3 DNA reads TGTGCCAGCAGCTTAGATGGAGACTCCAATGAAAAACTGTTTTTT. As protein: CASSLDGDSNEKLFF. Variable domain in full (rest from reference TRBV7-9 and TRBJ1-4): DTGVSQNPRHKITKRGQNVTFRCDPISEHNRLYWYRQTLGQGPEFLTYFQNEAQLEKSRLLSDRFSAERPKGSFSTLEIQRTEQGDSAMYLCASSLDGDSNEKLFFGSGTQLSVL.

The V gene is TRBV11-3, the J gene TRBJ2-1, with 10 bases lining up with TRBD1. CDR3 length: 15 residues. V dropped 1 base and J dropped 6; count of bases not matched to a gene: 3. Germline assignment: CDR1 SGHNT and CDR2 YENEEA. The CDR3 reads CASSLVGQGLNEQFF. The DNA of the CDR3 is TGTGCCAGCAGCTTAGTGGGACAGGGGCTCAATGAGCAGTTCTTC.

The CDR3 spells CASSYSQRQGEYF. Written as DNA, the CDR3 is TGTGCCAGCAGTTACTCTCAACGGCAGGGGGAGTACTTC. V is TRBV6-6 and J is TRBJ2-7; 7 bases agree with TRBD1. Germline V gene data show CDR1 as MNHNY and CDR2 as SVGAGI (reference sequence). V was clipped by 0 bases and J by 11 bases; unmatched bases: 7. The length of the CDR3 is 13 residues.

In its sample, this clone was seen a few times. This chain uses TRBV29-1 with TRBJ2-7; 8 bases are shared with TRBD1. CDR1 and CDR2 (germline): SQVTM, ANQGSEA. Germline trimming cut 6 bases from V and 2 bases from J; bases unmatched to any gene: 9. CDR3 size: 14 residues. The CDR3 region has the DNA TGCAGCGTGACCGGGACAGGTACCCCCTACGAGCAGTACTTC. This translates into CSVTGTGTPYEQYF.

The genes are TRBV19 and TRBJ1-2, with D possibly being TRBD1 (5 bases). There are 16 residues in the CDR3. CDR1 LNHDA and CDR2 SQIVND come from the germline V gene (reference sequence). V was clipped by 6 bases and J by 6 bases, with 23 bases between them. CDR3 sequence reads: CASRLIPGGTDDGYTF. In nucleotides, the CDR3 is TGTGCCAGTAGACTCATCCCCGGGGGGACGGACGATGGCTACACCTTC.

V and J are TRBV27 and TRBJ2-7; D is perhaps TRBD2 (5 bases). Trimming cost V 4 bases and J 4 bases, with 11 bases left between them. The CDR3 is 13 residues long. Germline CDR1 reads MNHEY; CDR2 reads SMNVEV (reference sequence). CDR3 coding DNA: TGTGCCAGCAGTTATAGGACTTCTTACGAGCAGTACTTC. Translation gives CASSYRTSYEQYF.

The chain joins TRBV27 to TRBJ2-1; D not certain. This CDR3 contains 12 residues. Germline V CDR1 and CDR2: MNHEY, SMNVEV (reference sequence). V was shortened by 6 bases and J by 3 bases, with 6 bases between the two germline ends. The CDR3 DNA sequence: TGTGCCAGCAGCGCAGTCTACAATGAGCAGTTCTTC. It specifies CASSAVYNEQFF.

The rearrangement links TRBV7-9 to TRBJ2-5; D gene unclear. CDR1 is SEHNR and CDR2 is FQNEAQ in the germline V gene (reference sequence). V lost 1 base and J lost 4, with 10 bases in between. The CDR3 has 14 residues. CDR3 region: CASSLDPYPETQYF. CDR3 sequence (DNA): TGTGCCAGCAGCTTAGATCCGTATCCAGAGACCCAGTACTTC. Full variable domain (rest looked up from reference TRBV7-9 and TRBJ2-5): DTGVSQNPRHKITKRGQNVTFRCDPISEHNRLYWYRQTLGQGPEFLTYFQNEAQLEKSRLLSDRFSAERPKGSFSTLEIQRTEQGDSAMYLCASSLDPYPETQYFGPGTRLLVL.

This chain uses TRBV27 with TRBJ2-1, with unresolved D. V lost 4 bases and J lost 2, with 9 bases in between. Germline V CDR1 and CDR2: MNHEY, SMNVEV (reference sequence). This CDR3 has 14 residues. The CDR3 region is CASSSLDPYNEQFF. The CDR3 coding sequence is TGTGCCAGCAGTTCGCTAGACCCCTACAATGAGCAGTTCTTC.

The rearrangement uses TRBV11-3 and TRBJ2-7, with a weak D call TRBD2 (6 bases). The CDR3 has 13 amino acids. Germline V gives CDR1 SGHNT, CDR2 YENEEA. Trimming took 5 bases from V and 3 from J, leaving 11 bases between them. DNA of the CDR3: TGTGCCAGCAGCCAGCGGGTACTCTACGAGCAGTACTTC. It is translated as CASSQRVLYEQYF.

The rearrangement joins TRBV28 to TRBJ1-2; 10 bases are a match to TRBD1. This CDR3 has 13 residues. CDR1 MDHEN and CDR2 SYDVKM come from the germline V gene. V shed 5 bases, J shed 8 bases, and the junction held 5 bases outside the gene matches. The CDR3, as DNA: TGTGCCAGCAGTCGTGACAGGGGGCAAGGCTACACCTTC. Amino acids: CASSRDRGQGYTF.

In its sample, this clone was seen a few times. This chain uses TRBV30 with TRBJ1-3; 9 bases agree with TRBD1. After removal of 2 bases from V and 3 bases from J, the junction contained 2 bases not matched to a gene. This CDR3 is built from 14 residues. Germline values: CDR1 GTSNPN, CDR2 SVGIG (reference sequence). The CDR3 DNA reads as TGTGCCTGGAGTAGGACAGGGGTTGGAAACACCATATATTTT. It encodes CAWSRTGVGNTIYF.

As for this clone: The same CDR3 can be traced to other DNA sequences in this sample. The genes are TRBV12-5 and TRBJ2-3; 13 nucleotides align to TRBD2. V was clipped by 7 bases and J by 4 bases; unmatched bases: 5. This CDR3 has 15 amino acids. CDR1 and CDR2 (germline): LGHNT, FRNRAP. The CDR3 loop is CASAPGLAGPDTQYF. Written as DNA, the CDR3 is TGTGCTAGTGCCCCGGGACTAGCGGGACCAGATACGCAGTATTTT.

This clone occurred a few times. The rearrangement joins TRBV30 to TRBJ1-3; D call uncertain. V was trimmed by 1 base and J by 1 base, leaving 8 bases between them. The CDR3 totals 14 residues. The germline gives CDR1 GTSNPN, CDR2 SVGIG (reference sequence). As DNA, the CDR3 is TGTGCCTGGAGTGACGGAGGGTCTGGAAACACCATATATTTT. This gives the protein CAWSDGGSGNTIYF.

The J gene is TRBJ1-5, the V gene TRBV24-1, with 7 bases matching TRBD1. Germline CDR1 is KGHDR and CDR2 is SFDVKD. This CDR3 comprises 13 residues. V dropped 5 bases and J dropped 7; count of bases not matched to a gene: 4. The CDR3 coding sequence is TGTGCCACCAGTGCTCAGGGGGGCCAGCCCCAGCATTTT. It specifies CATSAQGGQPQHF.

The rearrangement links TRBV19 to TRBJ2-1; D might be TRBD1 (6 bases). Per germline, CDR1 LNHDA and CDR2 SQIVND (reference sequence). V was pared by 10 bases and J by 0 bases, with 16 bases between. The CDR3 sequence is 15 residues long. The CDR3 reads CATSDRMSSYNEQFF. The CDR3 DNA sequence: TGTGCCACATCAGACAGGATGAGCTCCTACAATGAGCAGTTCTTC.

In this sample, this clone turned up once. The chain employs TRBV6-6 and TRBJ1-6; D might be TRBD1 (5 bases). Germline CDR1 reads MNHNY; CDR2 reads SVGAGI (reference sequence). This CDR3 contains 12 residues. With 7 bases removed from V and 6 bases from J, the gap between germline ends came to 7 bases. The CDR3 here is CASTDSNSPLHF. As DNA, the CDR3 is TGTGCCAGCACTGACAGTAATTCACCCCTCCACTTT.

The chain couples TRBV19 to TRBJ1-1, with 8 bases fitting TRBD1. Per the germline V gene, CDR1 is LNHDA and CDR2 is SQIVND (reference sequence). The CDR3 consists of 15 residues. Trimming cost V 6 bases and J 0 bases; bases outside gene matches: 6. CDR3 sequence reads: CASSRTGPLNTEAFF. The CDR3 region has the DNA TGTGCCAGTAGCCGGACAGGGCCATTGAACACTGAAGCTTTCTTT.

This chain joins TRBV6-5 and TRBJ2-7; 9 bases line up with TRBD2. The V gene end was trimmed by 5 bases and the J gene end by 7 bases; junction bases not matched to a gene: 9. The V gene's germline CDR1 is MNHEY and CDR2 SVGAGI. CDR3 size: 14 residues. The CDR3 is CASSKASGTEEQYF. In nucleotides, the CDR3 is TGTGCCAGCAGTAAGGCTAGCGGGACGGAAGAGCAGTACTTC.

This chain connects TRBV4-2 to TRBJ2-3; 8 bases match TRBD2. The CDR3 runs to 18 residues. Germline CDR1 reads LGHNA; CDR2 reads YNFKEQ. V trimming: 1 base; J trimming: 3 bases; junction bases outside the gene matches: 12. The CDR3 DNA follows: TGTGCCAGCAGCCAAGTAGGAGCGGGAGCGCCGGGGACAGATACGCAGTATTTT. Residues: CASSQVGAGAPGTDTQYF.

The chain couples TRBV19 to TRBJ2-6; TRBD2 is a possible D gene (6 bases). The CDR3 contains 15 residues. The V gene lost 4 bases and the J gene lost 4 bases, with 11 bases spanning the gap. Looked up from germline, CDR1 is LNHDA and CDR2 is SQIVND (reference sequence). In nucleotides, the CDR3 is TGTGCCAGTAGTACCGGGGGTGCGGGGGCCAACGTCCTGACTTTC. Amino acids: CASSTGGAGANVLTF.

There are a few counts of this clone. The chain joins TRBV12-5 to TRBJ2-7; 7 bases are a match to TRBD1. Germline V gene sequence: CDR1 LGHNT, CDR2 FRNRAP. V dropped 1 base and J dropped 3; count of bases not matched to a gene: 6. This CDR3 is 15 amino acids long. For the CDR3, the DNA is TGTGCTAGTGGTTTGGCGACAGGGCTAAACTACGAGCAGTACTTC. This sequence encodes CASGLATGLNYEQYF.

The gene calls are TRBV25-1 and TRBJ1-1, with TRBD1 as a possible D gene (6 bases). Germline V gene sequence: CDR1 MGHDK, CDR2 SYGVNS. CDR3 length: 15 amino acids. Trimming stripped 6 bases from V and 5 bases from J, with 19 bases between. The CDR3 nucleotides are TGTGCCAGCAGCCGGGACACTATTTCGGGGACTGAAGCTTTCTTT. Translated: CASSRDTISGTEAFF.

The chain couples TRBV6-6 to TRBJ2-1; possibly TRBD2 for D (7 bases). This CDR3 contains 16 residues. V lost 2 bases and J 0 bases, leaving 11 bases between the germline ends. Germline V gives CDR1 MNHNY, CDR2 SVGAGI (reference sequence). CDR3 nucleotides: TGTGCCAGCAGTTACAGGGGGGGCGGCTCCTACAATGAGCAGTTCTTC. As protein: CASSYRGGGSYNEQFF.

Only one count was recorded for this clone. This chain uses TRBV20-1 with TRBJ1-5, with D hard to call. CDR3 length: 10 amino acids. Germline lookup yields CDR1 DFQATT and CDR2 SNEGSKA (reference sequence). V lost 7 bases to trimming and J lost 2 bases, with 3 bases between them. CDR3 nucleotides: TGCAGTGTCGGCAATCAGCCCCAGCATTTT. This translates into CSVGNQPQHF.

The chain has TRBV18 and TRBJ1-4, with 11 bases matching TRBD1. With 3 bases clipped from V and 8 bases from J, the junction kept 8 bases outside the gene matches. The length of the CDR3 is 16 residues. Germline V gene data show CDR1 as KGHSH and CDR2 as LQKENI. The CDR3 spells CASSPPYRTGGEKLFF. The CDR3 coding sequence is TGTGCCAGCTCACCGCCTTACAGGACAGGGGGCGAAAAACTGTTTTTT.

The chain couples TRBV27 to TRBJ2-7; 9 nucleotides match TRBD2. V lost 4 bases and J lost 3; bases outside the gene matches: 4. Germline CDR1 MNHEY, CDR2 SMNVEV (reference sequence). The CDR3 covers 14 residues. DNA of the CDR3: TGTGCCAGCAGTTCTAGCGGGAATCTCTACGAGCAGTACTTC. Translation: CASSSSGNLYEQYF.

The V call is TRBV9, the J call TRBJ2-1, with 8 bases fitting TRBD1. The CDR3 loop spans 18 amino acids. J was trimmed by 1 base and V by 4 bases; bases with no gene match: 13. Germline assignment: CDR1 SGDLS and CDR2 YYNGEE. CDR3 DNA: TGTGCCAGCAGCCAAACCTTGATAACAGGGGGTTCCTACAATGAGCAGTTCTTC. As protein: CASSQTLITGGSYNEQFF.